This T cell receptor beta chain is drawn from a study of T cells in Graves' hyperthyroidism and ophthalmopathy. Amplified TCR beta CDR3 regions came from RNA transcripts. First-round RT-PCR targeting the TCR CDR3 was performed with the HTBI primer set. TCRdb called the multiplex PCR reads again in MiXCR, with one record for every CDR3 protein. Of about 290,000 distinct CDR3 sequences in the sample, about 14% are singletons; the top ten hold 7.8%. V lost 3 bases and J lost 1, with 13 bases in between. The CDR3 is 16 amino acids. CDR1 is MNHEY, CDR2 SMNVEV, per germline (reference sequence). The sample, blood from the first hyperthyroidism diagnosis, precedes any ophthalmopathy symptoms. This clonotype was counted at least ten times. The antigen is undetermined. Findings and caveats of the study: Model output signaled ophthalmopathy a median roughly 6 months ahead of onset.

The gene calls are TRBV27 and TRBJ2-1, with D tentatively TRBD1 (5 bases). Material for sequencing was blood. The origin of this receptor is a woman in her 30s with Graves' hyperthyroidism that later progressed to Graves' ophthalmopathy. The CDR3 spells CASSLEGVGSYNEQFF. The CDR3 nucleotides are TGTGCCAGCAGTTTGGAAGGGGTGGGGTCCTACAATGAGCAGTTCTTC.